This TCR beta chain was recovered during a study of T cells in localized non-small cell lung cancer. General study findings and limits: Appearances in adjacent lung were noted for a median 57 of the top 100 tumor clones. Because researchers sequenced only one region of the tumor, heterogeneity is still possible. Uninvolved adjacent lung had more T cell clonality than any other tissue, topping tumor. Greater blood T cell density accompanied longer overall survival.

Sequenced by immunoSEQ multiplex PCR; TCRdb stores in-frame clones only, minus some. The sample carries 41,000 or so clones, roughly 86% recorded once. This CDR3 has 15 residues. CDR1 and CDR2 from the germline V gene are SGHNT and YENEEA. V was pared by 3 bases and J by 0 bases, with 6 bases between. In the case of this clone: Antigen: not known.

The receptor comes from a female donor of 60 years or more with stage I squamous cell lung carcinoma. The V and J genes are TRBV11-3 and TRBJ2-6, with D possibly TRBD2 on 6 matching bases. Source: peripheral blood, taken before any cancer treatment. This CDR3 reads CASSLGGSGANVLTF. CDR3 nucleotides: TGTGCCAGCAGCTTGGGGGGCTCTGGGGCCAACGTCCTGACTTTC.